Reported below is one T cell receptor (beta chain). The sample is drawn from a study of blood T cell repertoires in COVID-19. Across the whole study: COVID-19 samples from acute and convalescent phases originated in the United States, Italy and Spain. T cells, B-cell-depleted T cells, or PBMCs supplied cDNA or gDNA.

Per the original data handling: For nucleated cells, counts were estimated from reference gene primer amplification. Profiling relied on immunoSEQ multiplex PCR, and the TCRdb table lists in-frame clones only, not all of them. The V and J calls and clone size come from that table; D and trimming were worked out from the DNA. Of 120,000 to 150,000 clones in the sample, approximately 86% were seen once. The source is a woman aged 45-65 years with acute or convalescent COVID-19. Sequenced sample: peripheral blood.

The CDR3 sequence is CASSPQPTGGYEAFF. In DNA, the CDR3 is TGTGCCAGCTCACCGCAACCGACAGGGGGTTATGAAGCTTTCTTT. V is TRBV18 and J is TRBJ1-1; 9 bases align to TRBD1. CDR3 length: 15 residues. The germline gives CDR1 KGHSH, CDR2 LQKENI. V was pared by 3 bases and J by 7 bases, with 9 bases of the junction left unmatched.